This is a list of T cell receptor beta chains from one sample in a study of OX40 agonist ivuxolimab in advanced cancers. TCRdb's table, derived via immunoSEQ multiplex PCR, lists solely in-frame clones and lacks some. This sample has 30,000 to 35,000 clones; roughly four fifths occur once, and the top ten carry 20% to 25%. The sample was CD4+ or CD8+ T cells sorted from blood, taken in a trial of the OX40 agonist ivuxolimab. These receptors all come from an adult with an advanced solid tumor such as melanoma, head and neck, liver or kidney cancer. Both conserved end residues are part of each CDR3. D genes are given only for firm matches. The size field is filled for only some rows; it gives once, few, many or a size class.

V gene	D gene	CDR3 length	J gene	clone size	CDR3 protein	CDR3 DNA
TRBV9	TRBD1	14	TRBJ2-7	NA	CASSVTGVPYEQYF	TGTGCCAGCAGCGTGACAGGGGTACCCTACGAGCAGTACTTC
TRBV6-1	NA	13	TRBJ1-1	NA	CASSPGRNTEAFF	TGTGCCAGCAGCCCCGGACGGAACACTGAAGCTTTCTTT
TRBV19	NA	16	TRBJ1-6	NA	CASSISKGLVDSPLHF	TGTGCCAGTAGTATATCCAAGGGGTTGGTGGATTCACCCCTCCACTTT
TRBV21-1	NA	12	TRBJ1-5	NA	CASSKPDQPQHF	TGTGCCAGCAGCAAGCCGGATCAGCCCCAGCATTTT
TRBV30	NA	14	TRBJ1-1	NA	CAWSVSVLETEAFF	TGTGCCTGGAGTGTAAGCGTTTTGGAGACTGAAGCTTTCTTT
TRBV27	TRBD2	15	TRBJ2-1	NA	CASSFAGTSYNEQFF	TGTGCCAGCAGTTTTGCCGGGACTAGCTACAATGAGCAGTTCTTC
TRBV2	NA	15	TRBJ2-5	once	CASSESDRGSQTQYF	TGTGCCAGCAGTGAATCCGACAGAGGGTCTCAGACCCAGTACTTC
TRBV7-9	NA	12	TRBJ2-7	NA	CASSFGSYEQYF	TGTGCCAGCAGCTTCGGATCTTACGAGCAGTACTTC
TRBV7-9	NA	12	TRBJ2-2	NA	CASSPRTGELFF	TGTGCCAGCAGCCCACGAACCGGGGAGCTGTTTTTT
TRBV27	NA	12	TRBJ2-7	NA	CASTSSSYEQYF	TGTGCCAGCACCTCTAGCTCCTACGAGCAGTACTTC
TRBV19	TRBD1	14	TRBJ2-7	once	CASSLTGNAYEQYF	TGTGCCAGTAGTCTGACAGGGAACGCCTACGAGCAGTACTTC
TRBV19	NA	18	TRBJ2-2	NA	CASSIDLASSIGTGELFF	TGTGCCAGTAGTATAGATCTCGCTAGTTCGATAGGCACCGGGGAGCTGTTTTTT
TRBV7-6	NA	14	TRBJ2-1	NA	CASSYGPAGNEQFF	TGTGCCAGCAGTTACGGACCCGCGGGGAATGAGCAGTTCTTC
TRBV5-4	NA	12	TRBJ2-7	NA	CASSPRGYEQYF	TGTGCCAGCAGCCCCAGGGGATACGAGCAGTACTTC
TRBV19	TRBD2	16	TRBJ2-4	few	CASSTIAGGVKNIQYF	TGTGCCAGTAGTACGATAGCGGGGGGCGTAAAAAACATTCAGTACTTC
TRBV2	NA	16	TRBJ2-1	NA	CASSEALLRTLNEQFF	TGTGCCAGCAGTGAAGCGCTTCTGAGAACGCTAAATGAGCAGTTCTTC
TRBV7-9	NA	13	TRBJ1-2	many	CASSLMEFYGYTF	TGTGCCAGCAGCTTAATGGAATTCTATGGCTACACCTTC
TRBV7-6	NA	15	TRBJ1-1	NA	CASSLPGGGYTEAFF	TGTGCCAGCAGCCTACCCGGTGGGGGTTACACTGAAGCTTTCTTT
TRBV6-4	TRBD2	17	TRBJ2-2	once	CASRGLAGGPGTGELFF	TGTGCCAGCAGAGGACTAGCGGGAGGGCCCGGCACCGGGGAGCTGTTTTTT
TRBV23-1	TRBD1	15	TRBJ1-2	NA	CASSQPRQGPYGYTF	TGCGCCAGCAGTCAACCTCGACAGGGACCGTATGGCTACACCTTC
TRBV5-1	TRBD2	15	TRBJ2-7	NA	CASSLRTSGNDEQYF	TGCGCCAGCAGCTTGCGGACTAGCGGGAATGACGAGCAGTACTTC
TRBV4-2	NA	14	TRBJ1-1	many	CASSQGSGLREAFF	TGTGCCAGCAGCCAAGGAAGCGGGTTACGTGAAGCTTTCTTT
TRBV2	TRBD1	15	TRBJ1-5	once	CASSLGQGANQPQHF	TGTGCCAGCAGCCTCGGACAGGGGGCTAATCAGCCCCAGCATTTT
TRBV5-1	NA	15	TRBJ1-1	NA	CASSLRGQEDTEAFF	TGCGCCAGCAGCTTGAGAGGGCAGGAGGACACTGAAGCTTTCTTT
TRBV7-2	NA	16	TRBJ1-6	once	CASSLGPPDSYEPLHF	TGTGCCAGCAGCTTAGGGCCTCCGGATAGCTATGAACCCCTCCACTTT
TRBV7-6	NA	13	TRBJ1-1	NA	CASSPYAPAEAFF	TGTGCCAGCAGCCCCTATGCCCCCGCTGAAGCTTTCTTT
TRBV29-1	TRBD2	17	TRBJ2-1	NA	CSVEGLAGATNYNEQFF	TGCAGCGTTGAAGGACTAGCGGGAGCCACTAACTACAATGAGCAGTTCTTC
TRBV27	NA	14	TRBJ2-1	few	CASSSVGSYNEQFF	TGTGCCAGCAGTTCGGTCGGCTCCTACAATGAGCAGTTCTTC
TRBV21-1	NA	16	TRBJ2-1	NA	CASSKVIAGDYNEQFF	TGTGCCAGCAGCAAAGTTATAGCGGGAGATTACAATGAGCAGTTCTTC
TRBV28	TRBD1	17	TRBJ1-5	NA	CASSFPGTGNRNQPQHF	TGTGCCAGCAGTTTCCCCGGGACAGGGAATAGGAATCAGCCCCAGCATTTT
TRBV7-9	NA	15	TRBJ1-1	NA	CASSLVSGTGTEAFF	TGTGCCAGCAGCTTAGTTTCAGGGACGGGCACTGAAGCTTTCTTT
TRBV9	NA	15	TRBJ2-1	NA	CASSVVDSSYNEQFF	TGTGCCAGCAGCGTAGTGGACAGCTCCTACAATGAGCAGTTCTTC
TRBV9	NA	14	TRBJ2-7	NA	CASSARDRAYEQYF	TGTGCCAGCAGCGCCCGAGATAGGGCCTACGAGCAGTACTTC
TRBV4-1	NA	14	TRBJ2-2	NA	CASSQEVRSGELFF	TGCGCCAGCAGCCAAGAGGTCAGGTCGGGGGAGCTGTTTTTT
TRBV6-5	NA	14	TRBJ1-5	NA	CASSYGGTNQPQHF	TGTGCCAGCAGTTACGGGGGGACCAATCAGCCCCAGCATTTT
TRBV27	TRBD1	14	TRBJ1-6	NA	CASSTWTGRSPLHF	TGTGCCAGCAGCACTTGGACAGGGCGTTCACCCCTCCACTTT
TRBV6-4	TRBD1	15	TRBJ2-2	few	CASSDTGGESGELFF	TGTGCCAGCAGTGATACAGGGGGCGAGAGCGGGGAGCTGTTTTTT
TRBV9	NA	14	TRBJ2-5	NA	CASSPEGQQETQYF	TGTGCCAGCAGCCCAGAAGGACAGCAAGAGACCCAGTACTTC
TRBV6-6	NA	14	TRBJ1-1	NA	CASRLLDLAPEAFF	TGTGCCAGCAGACTTTTGGACCTAGCGCCTGAAGCTTTCTTT
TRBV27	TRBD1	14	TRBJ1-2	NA	CASSPLGQGGGYTF	TGTGCCAGCAGTCCTCTCGGACAGGGTGGCGGCTACACCTTC
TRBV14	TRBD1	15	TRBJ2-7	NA	CASSQEWGTVYEQYF	TGTGCCAGCAGCCAAGAATGGGGGACAGTCTACGAGCAGTACTTC
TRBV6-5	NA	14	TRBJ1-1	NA	CASTNFRSNTEAFF	TGTGCCAGCACCAACTTCCGGTCGAACACTGAAGCTTTCTTT
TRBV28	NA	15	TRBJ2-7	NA	CASSFSRQSSYEQYF	TGTGCCAGCAGTTTTTCCCGACAGAGCTCCTACGAGCAGTACTTC
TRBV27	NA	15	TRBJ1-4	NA	CASSYLRGVGEKLFF	TGTGCCAGCAGTTACCTCAGGGGAGTTGGGGAAAAACTGTTTTTT
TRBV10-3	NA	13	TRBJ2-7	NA	CAISGGGNYEQYF	TGTGCCATCAGTGGAGGAGGGAACTACGAGCAGTACTTC
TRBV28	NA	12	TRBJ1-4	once	CASRRGGEKLFF	TGTGCCAGCAGGCGAGGGGGTGAAAAACTGTTTTTT
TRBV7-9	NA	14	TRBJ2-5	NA	CASSLDGREETQYF	TGTGCCAGCAGCTTAGATGGCCGCGAAGAGACCCAGTACTTC
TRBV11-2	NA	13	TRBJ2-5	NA	CASSTWQEETQYF	TGTGCCAGCAGCACGTGGCAGGAGGAGACCCAGTACTTC
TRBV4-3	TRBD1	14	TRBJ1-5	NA	CASSHGQGMGPQHF	TGCGCCAGCAGCCATGGACAGGGGATGGGGCCCCAGCATTTT
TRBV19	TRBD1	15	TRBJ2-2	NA	CASSRAGGLAGELFF	TGTGCCAGTAGTCGGGCAGGGGGCTTGGCCGGGGAGCTGTTTTTT
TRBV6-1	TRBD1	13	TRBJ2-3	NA	CAGGQGGVDTQYF	TGTGCCGGTGGACAGGGGGGCGTCGATACGCAGTATTTT